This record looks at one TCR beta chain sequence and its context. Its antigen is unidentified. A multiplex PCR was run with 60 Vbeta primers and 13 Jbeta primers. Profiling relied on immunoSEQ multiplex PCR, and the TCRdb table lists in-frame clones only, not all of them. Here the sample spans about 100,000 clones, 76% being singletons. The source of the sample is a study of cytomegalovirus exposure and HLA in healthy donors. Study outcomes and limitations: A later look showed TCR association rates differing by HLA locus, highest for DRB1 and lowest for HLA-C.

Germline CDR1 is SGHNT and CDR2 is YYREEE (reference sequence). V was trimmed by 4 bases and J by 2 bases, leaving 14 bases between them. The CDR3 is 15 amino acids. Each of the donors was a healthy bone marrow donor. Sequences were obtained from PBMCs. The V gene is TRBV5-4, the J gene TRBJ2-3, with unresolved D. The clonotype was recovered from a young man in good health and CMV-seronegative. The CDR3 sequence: CASSTPSQATDTQYF. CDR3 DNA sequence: TGTGCCAGCAGCACCCCCTCTCAAGCCACAGATACGCAGTATTTT.